Listed here are 25 T cell receptor beta chains from one sample, sequenced in a study of T-cell reconstitution after alpha-beta-depleted transplantation in children. A library of TCRbeta sequences, prepared with unique molecular identifiers, was generated. Each CDR3 protein is one row after TCRdb ran MiXCR on the PCR reads. This sample has around 440,000 distinct CDR3 sequences, with 10% found just once. The material was PBMCs, obtained before TCRalphabeta/CD19-depleted stem cell transplant. These receptors were collected from a child aged 2 to 10 with inherited bone marrow failure, due to receive a stem cell transplant.

This clonotype was seen more than once but under ten times. The chain joins TRBV7-2 to TRBJ2-3; TRBD1 aligns across 9 bases. V shed 1 base and J 3 bases; nucleotides not matched to a gene: 8. The CDR3 is made up of 17 amino acids. Germline V gene lookup returns CDR1 SGHTA and CDR2 FQGNSA. CDR3 region: CASSLGVRTGVTDTQYF. The CDR3 DNA reads TGTGCCAGCAGCTTAGGGGTTAGGACAGGGGTGACAGATACGCAGTATTTT.

There are a few counts of this clonotype. J is TRBJ1-1 and V is TRBV18, with TRBD1 identical over 7 bases. Trimming removed 3 bases from V and 6 bases from J; junction bases left unmatched: 7. Germline-derived CDR1 and CDR2 are KGHSH and LQKENI. The CDR3 runs 14 residues. For the CDR3, the DNA is TGTGCCAGCTCACCCGACAGGGAAGGGGCTGAAGCTTTCTTT. Translated: CASSPDREGAEAFF. Full variable domain (missing parts from reference TRBV18 and TRBJ1-1): NAGVMQNPRHLVRRRGQEARLRCSPMKGHSHVYWYRQLPEEGLKFMVYLQKENIIDESGMPKERFSAEFPKEGPSILRIQQVVRGDSAAYFCASSPDREGAEAFFGQGTRLTVV.

Many counts were recorded for this clonotype. The V gene is TRBV6-2 or TRBV6-3, the J gene TRBJ2-1, with D possibly matching TRBD1 (5 bases). V was clipped by 6 bases and J by 0 bases, with 24 bases between them. Germline CDR1 MNHEY, CDR2 SVGEGT. CDR3 length equals 19 residues. The CDR3 DNA sequence: TGTGCCAGCAGCCCATTCGTTAGTAGGGGCGGATCCTCCTACAATGAGCAGTTCTTC. It specifies CASSPFVSRGGSSYNEQFF.

This clonotype has ten or more counts. The genes are TRBV4-3 and TRBJ2-3; no clear D. The CDR3 covers 16 residues. In germline, CDR1 is LGHNA, CDR2 YSLEER. V was shortened by 0 bases and J by 5 bases, with 15 bases between the two germline ends. CDR3 residues: CASSQDRSRMVDTQYF. The CDR3 DNA is TGCGCCAGCAGCCAAGATCGGAGCAGAATGGTAGATACGCAGTATTTT.

The V and J genes are TRBV9 and TRBJ2-7; no definite D call. V lost 0 bases and J 0 bases, leaving 7 bases between the germline ends. CDR3 length: 14 residues. Germline CDR1 is SGDLS and CDR2 is YYNGEE. The CDR3 DNA sequence: TGTGCCAGCAGCGTAGATCAGCTCTCCTACGAGCAGTACTTC. Protein product: CASSVDQLSYEQYF.

This clonotype was detected ten times or more. The gene calls are TRBV20-1 and TRBJ2-2; 11 bases match TRBD2. V trimming: 4 bases; J trimming: 1 base; junction bases outside the gene matches: 2. Germline V gene sequence: CDR1 DFQATT, CDR2 SNEGSKA (reference sequence). The CDR3 runs 15 residues. The DNA for the CDR3 is TGCAGTGCTACCCTAGCGGGAGGGAACACCGGGGAGCTGTTTTTT. Its protein product is CSATLAGGNTGELFF.

In this sample, this clonotype turned up many times. V gene TRBV12-3 or TRBV12-4 combines with J gene TRBJ2-7; TRBD2 aligns across 13 bases. This CDR3 is 16 amino acids long. J was trimmed by 2 bases and V by 6 bases; bases with no gene match: 7. In nucleotides, the CDR3 is TGTGCCAGCAGCGCGAGACTAGCGGGAGGTGCCTACGAGCAGTACTTC. Translating gives CASSARLAGGAYEQYF.

This clonotype was observed many times. The genes are TRBV12-3 or TRBV12-4 and TRBJ2-7, with D possibly matching TRBD2 (5 bases). The CDR3 consists of 12 residues. With 2 bases removed from V and 5 bases from J, the gap between germline ends came to 7 bases. The CDR3 bases are TGTGCCAGCAGTTTAAGGACTGACGAGCAGTACTTC. This encodes CASSLRTDEQYF.

This clonotype was detected many times. The rearrangement uses TRBV28 and TRBJ2-3; the D gene is possibly TRBD2 (6 bases). The V gene lost 6 bases and the J gene lost 2 bases, with 15 bases spanning the gap. Germline V lookup: CDR1 MDHEN, CDR2 SYDVKM. The CDR3 runs 15 residues. For the CDR3, the DNA is TGTGCCAGCAGCTCACATCCGGGACTCACAGATACGCAGTATTTT. Translation gives CASSSHPGLTDTQYF.

The chain has TRBV12-3 or TRBV12-4 and TRBJ2-1; D perhaps matches TRBD2 (5 bases). The germline V and J ends were trimmed by 3 bases and 1 base, with 10 bases remaining between them. The CDR3 runs 15 residues. For the CDR3, the DNA is TGTGCCAGCAGTTTCGTAGCGAGTTCCTACAATGAGCAGTTCTTC. As protein: CASSFVASSYNEQFF.

This clonotype was detected a few times. The chain is built from TRBV5-4 and TRBJ2-7; 8 bases line up with TRBD2. The length of the CDR3 is 15 residues. Germline-derived CDR1 and CDR2 are SGHNT and YYREEE (reference sequence). V shed 5 bases, J shed 4 bases, and the junction held 11 bases outside the gene matches. The CDR3 bases are TGTGCCAGCAGTCCCTGGTCCAGCGGGAGTTACGAGCAGTACTTC. Residues: CASSPWSSGSYEQYF. Variable domain in full (rest from reference TRBV5-4 and TRBJ2-7): ETGVTQSPTHLIKTRGQQVTLRCSSQSGHNTVSWYQQALGQGPQFIFQYYREEENGRGNFPPRFSGLQFPNYSSELNVNALELDDSALYLCASSPWSSGSYEQYFGPGTRLTVT.

This chain links TRBV6-1 with TRBJ1-1; D unclear. Looked up from germline, CDR1 is MNHNS and CDR2 is SASEGT. CDR3 length: 10 amino acids. V lost 2 bases, J lost 11 bases, and 6 bases lay in between. The CDR3 DNA reads as TGTGCCAGCAGTGAACAGGAGGCTTTCTTT. Protein: CASSEQEAFF.

This clonotype was counted many times. This chain connects TRBV10-3 to TRBJ2-7; D is possibly TRBD1 (6 bases). The CDR3 totals 17 residues. CDR1 and CDR2 from the germline V gene are ENHRY and SYGVKD. Trimming removed 1 base from V and 0 bases from J, with 16 bases in between. The CDR3 DNA sequence: TGTGCCATCAGTGAGTTAGGGGTTGGCAGGGGCTCCTACGAGCAGTACTTC. This encodes CAISELGVGRGSYEQYF.

This clonotype was found many times. The chain carries TRBV4-2 and TRBJ2-3, with D maybe TRBD2 (6 bases). Trimming took off 1 base at V and 2 bases at J, with 10 bases between the two ends. The CDR3 length is 15 residues. Germline V CDR1 and CDR2: LGHNA, YNFKEQ. CDR3 coding DNA: TGTGCCAGCAGCCAAGTCGGAGGGATCACAGATACGCAGTATTTT. Translation: CASSQVGGITDTQYF.

This clonotype was recorded at least ten times. This chain joins TRBV20-1 and TRBJ2-3; no firm D call. The germline V and J ends were trimmed by 0 bases and 6 bases, with 13 bases remaining between them. Germline CDR1 and CDR2: DFQATT and SNEGSKA (reference sequence). The CDR3 loop spans 14 amino acids. The DNA for the CDR3 is TGCAGTGCTAGAGATTCTATCGTCGGGGATACGCAGTATTTT. Translated: CSARDSIVGDTQYF.

This clonotype was recorded many times. This rearrangement joins TRBV4-1 to TRBJ2-7; a possible D gene is TRBD1 (7 bases). Germline CDR1 reads MGHRA; CDR2 reads YSYEKL. V dropped 3 bases and J dropped 4 bases, with 16 bases sitting between them. CDR3 length: 15 residues. The CDR3: CASSQEGYRGYEQYF. The CDR3 DNA reads TGCGCCAGCAGCCAGGAGGGGTACAGGGGATACGAGCAGTACTTC.

This clonotype was detected many times. The chain employs TRBV5-1 and TRBJ2-3; D not resolved. Trimming took 0 bases from V and 2 from J, leaving 10 bases between them. There are 15 residues in the CDR3. CDR1 is SGHRS and CDR2 is YFSETQ in the germline V gene. Here the CDR3 reads CASSLATESTDTQYF. In DNA, the CDR3 is TGCGCCAGCAGCTTGGCTACGGAATCCACAGATACGCAGTATTTT.

This clonotype was detected only a few times. This chain joins TRBV12-3 or TRBV12-4 and TRBJ2-3; 10 nucleotides match TRBD1. The CDR3 is 22 amino acids. V was pared by 3 bases and J by 2 bases, with 23 bases of the junction left unmatched. CDR3 sequence (DNA): TGTGCCAGCAGTTTTCCCGGGACAGGGGTGCGAAGCGGGGGAAAGGCCACAGATACGCAGTATTTT. Residues: CASSFPGTGVRSGGKATDTQYF.

This clonotype showed up just a few times. The CDR3 protein is CASGVPQPQHF. CDR3 coding DNA: TGTGCCAGTGGAGTCCCTCAGCCCCAGCATTTT. This chain links TRBV16 with TRBJ1-5; D remains unclear. The germline CDR1 and CDR2 sequences are KGHSY and FQNENV. The CDR3 is made up of 11 amino acids. V lost 9 bases to trimming and J lost 6 bases, with 9 bases between them.

Concerning this clonotype itself: No conserved phenylalanine or tryptophan ends this CDR3, so it is likely a read error. The DNA is left out, because the CDR3 cannot be placed on it with certainty; the CDR3 is given as TCRdb lists it. The chain has TRBV21-1 and TRBJ2-7; the table gives TRBD1 as D, unverified against the DNA. TRBV21-1 is a pseudogene locus. The CDR3 adds up to 16 amino acids, both ends counted. This chain's CDR3 is CASSKVQVRANYEQYS.

This clonotype showed up many times. V is TRBV7-2 and J is TRBJ2-3; the match to TRBD2 covers 10 bases. Germline V CDR1 and CDR2: SGHTA, FQGNSA. This CDR3 comprises 16 residues. The V segment lost 1 base and the J segment 5 bases; nucleotides outside the gene matches: 6. The chain's CDR3 is CASSLVAGGRRDTQYF. The DNA for the CDR3 is TGTGCCAGCAGCTTAGTAGCGGGAGGTCGTAGAGATACGCAGTATTTT.

This clonotype was counted ten times or more. This chain connects TRBV5-1 to TRBJ2-2; TRBD2 might be the D (6 bases). The germline V and J ends were trimmed by 5 bases and 5 bases, with 13 bases remaining between them. The V gene's germline CDR1 is SGHRS and CDR2 YFSETQ. The length of the CDR3 is 14 residues. In DNA form, the CDR3 reads TGCGCCAGCAGAGGCGGGGCAACTACCGGGGAGCTGTTTTTT. Its translation is CASRGGATTGELFF.

This chain connects TRBV7-2 to TRBJ2-7; 9 nucleotides align to TRBD1. The V and J ends lost 0 bases and 5 bases, in that order; junction bases with no gene match: 8. The length of the CDR3 is 16 residues. Germline V gene data show CDR1 as SGHTA and CDR2 as FQGNSA. The CDR3 is CASSLAPTGGKNEQYF. DNA of the CDR3: TGTGCCAGCAGCTTAGCCCCAACAGGGGGCAAGAACGAGCAGTACTTC. Using reference TRBV7-2 and TRBJ2-7 for the parts outside the CDR3, the full variable domain is GAGVSQSPSNKVTEKGKDVELRCDPISGHTALYWYRQSLGQGLEFLIYFQGNSAPDKSGLPSDRFSAERTGGSVSTLTIQRTQQEDSAVYLCASSLAPTGGKNEQYFGPGTRLTVT.

V usage is TRBV19 and J usage is TRBJ1-6; 8 bases agree with TRBD1. Germline assignment: CDR1 LNHDA and CDR2 SQIVND (reference sequence). The V segment lost 9 bases and the J segment 8 bases; nucleotides outside the gene matches: 9. There are 14 residues in the CDR3. For the CDR3, the DNA is TGTGCCAGCCATACAGGGGGAGTGGATTCACCCCTCCACTTT. Protein: CASHTGGVDSPLHF.

This clonotype was counted at least ten times. As the CDR3 is not closed by the conserved phenylalanine or tryptophan, this likely results from a read error. The DNA is omitted, as the CDR3 cannot be located on it reliably, and the CDR3 follows TCRdb's listing. This sequence joins TRBV12-3 or TRBV12-4 and TRBJ2-7; no DNA check was done on the table's D call, TRBD2. The CDR3 sequence runs 12 residues, both termini included. This CDR3 reads CASSPGTRQRDN.